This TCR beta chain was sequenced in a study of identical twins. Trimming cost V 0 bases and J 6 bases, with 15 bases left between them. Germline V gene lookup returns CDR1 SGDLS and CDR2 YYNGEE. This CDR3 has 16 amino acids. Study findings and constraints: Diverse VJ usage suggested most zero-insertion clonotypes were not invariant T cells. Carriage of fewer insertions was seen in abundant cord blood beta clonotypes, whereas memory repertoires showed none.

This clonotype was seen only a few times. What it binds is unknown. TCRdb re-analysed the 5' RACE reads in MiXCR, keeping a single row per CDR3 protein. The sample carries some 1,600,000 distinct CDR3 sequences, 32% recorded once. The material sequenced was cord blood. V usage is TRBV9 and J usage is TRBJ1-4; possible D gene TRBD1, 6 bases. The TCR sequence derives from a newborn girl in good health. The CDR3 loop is CASSVALGAGDEKLFF. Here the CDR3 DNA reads TGTGCCAGCAGCGTAGCTTTAGGGGCAGGGGATGAAAAACTGTTTTTT.